The TCR beta chain described here comes from a study of T cell responses to AZD1222 COVID-19 vaccine. Study-level findings and limits: The donor group comprised mostly white British people and more females; the analysis possibly underestimated clonal diversity.

V lost 7 bases, J lost 4 bases, and 16 bases lay in between. There are 13 residues in the CDR3. Germline assignment: CDR1 SQVTM and CDR2 ANQGSEA. Concerning this clone itself: The antigen is undetermined.

The data were produced by immunoSEQ multiplex PCR, yet TCRdb's version contains in-frame clones alone and is incomplete. This table holds 150,000 to 200,000 clones, approximately 90% found once. The input for sequencing was peripheral blood, taken on day 0 of AZD1222 vaccination. The rearrangement links TRBV29-1 to TRBJ1-1, with D maybe TRBD1 (6 bases). This sequence originates from an adult in good health. As DNA, the CDR3 is TGCAGCGGAGGGGAGGGGGGCGTCACTGAAGCTTTCTTT. It yields the protein CSGGEGGVTEAFF.